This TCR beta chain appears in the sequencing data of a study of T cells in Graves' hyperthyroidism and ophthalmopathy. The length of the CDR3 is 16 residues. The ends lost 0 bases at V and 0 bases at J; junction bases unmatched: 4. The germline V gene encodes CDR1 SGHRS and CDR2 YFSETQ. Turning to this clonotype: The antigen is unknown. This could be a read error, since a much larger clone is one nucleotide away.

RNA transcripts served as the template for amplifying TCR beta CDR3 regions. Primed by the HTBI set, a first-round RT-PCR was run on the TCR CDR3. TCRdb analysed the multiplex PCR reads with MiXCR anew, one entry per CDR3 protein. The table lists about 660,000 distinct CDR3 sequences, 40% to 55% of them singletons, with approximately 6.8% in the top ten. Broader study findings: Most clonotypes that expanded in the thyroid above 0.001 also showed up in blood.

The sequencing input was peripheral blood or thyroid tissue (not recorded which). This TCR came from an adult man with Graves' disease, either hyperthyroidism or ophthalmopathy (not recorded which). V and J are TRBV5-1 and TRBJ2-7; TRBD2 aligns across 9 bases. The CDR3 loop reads CASSLGGSGSSYEQYF. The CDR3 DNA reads TGCGCCAGCAGCTTGGGAGGTAGCGGGAGCTCCTACGAGCAGTACTTC.